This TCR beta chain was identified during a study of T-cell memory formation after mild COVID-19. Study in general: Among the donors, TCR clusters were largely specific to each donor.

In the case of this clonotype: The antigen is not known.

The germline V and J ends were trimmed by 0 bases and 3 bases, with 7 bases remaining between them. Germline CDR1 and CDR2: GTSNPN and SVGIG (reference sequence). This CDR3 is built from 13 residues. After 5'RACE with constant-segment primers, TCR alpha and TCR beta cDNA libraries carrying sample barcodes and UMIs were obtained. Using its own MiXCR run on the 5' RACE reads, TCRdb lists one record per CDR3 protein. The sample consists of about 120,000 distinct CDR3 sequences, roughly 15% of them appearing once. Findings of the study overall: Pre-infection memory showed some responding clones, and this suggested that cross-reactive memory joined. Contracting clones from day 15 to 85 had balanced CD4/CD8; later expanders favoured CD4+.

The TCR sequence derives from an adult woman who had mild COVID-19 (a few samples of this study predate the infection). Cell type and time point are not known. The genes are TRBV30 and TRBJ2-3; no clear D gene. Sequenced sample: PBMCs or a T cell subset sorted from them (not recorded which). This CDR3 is CAWSVTQTDTQYF. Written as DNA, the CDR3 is TGTGCCTGGAGTGTAACCCAGACAGATACGCAGTATTTT.